A single sample is the source of the 10 T cell receptor beta chains below, sequenced in a study of T cell responses to AZD1222 COVID-19 vaccine. The assay was immunoSEQ multiplex PCR, and TCRdb's table has in-frame clones only and misses some. The repertoire has about 200,000 clones, about 86% of them found once; the top ten carry roughly 8%. The sample consisted of peripheral blood, taken on day 0 of AZD1222 vaccination. Receptor source: an adult in good health.

V and J are TRBV2 and TRBJ2-7; D ambiguous. The length of the CDR3 is 13 residues. Germline assignment: CDR1 SNHLY and CDR2 FYNNEI. V was clipped by 4 bases and J by 1 base, with 8 bases between them. CDR3 sequence (DNA): TGTGCCAGCAGTGTGGACGGTTCCTACGAGCAGTACTTC. Its protein product is CASSVDGSYEQYF.

The chain links TRBV25-1 to TRBJ2-5; no clear D. Trimming shortened V by 6 bases and J by 5 bases, and 13 bases separated the two germline ends. The CDR3 is 13 residues long. Germline V gives CDR1 MGHDK, CDR2 SYGVNS. The CDR3 loop reads CASSQDRLETQYF. CDR3 DNA: TGTGCCAGCAGCCAGGATAGGCTCGAGACCCAGTACTTC. Supplemented by reference TRBV25-1 and TRBJ2-5, the full variable domain reads EADIYQTPRYLVIGTGKKITLECSQTMGHDKMYWYQQDPGMELHLIHYSYGVNSTEKGDLSSESTVSRIRTEHFPLTLESARPSHTSQYLCASSQDRLETQYFGPGTRLLVL.

V is TRBV5-1 and J is TRBJ1-2; D remains unclear. V lost 0 bases, J lost 5 bases, and 11 bases lay in between. The CDR3 has 14 amino acids. Per the germline V gene, CDR1 is SGHRS and CDR2 is YFSETQ. DNA of the CDR3: TGCGCCAGCAGCTTGGATACCCCAACTTATGGCTACACCTTC. Encoded protein: CASSLDTPTYGYTF.

The V gene is TRBV10-3, the J gene TRBJ1-4; D gene unclear. V shed 6 bases and J shed 0 bases, with 11 bases lying between them. The V gene's germline CDR1 is ENHRY and CDR2 SYGVKD. The CDR3 contains 15 residues. The CDR3: CAIRETLATNEKLFF. DNA of the CDR3: TGTGCCATCAGGGAGACCTTGGCAACTAATGAAAAACTGTTTTTT.

The CDR3 DNA sequence: TGTGCCAGCAGGGCCCGGGGGGAGGCGAACACTGAAGCTTTCTTT. Its protein product is CASRARGEANTEAFF. The gene calls are TRBV25-1 and TRBJ1-1, with D perhaps TRBD1 (5 bases). The germline V and J ends were trimmed by 6 bases and 1 base, with 15 bases remaining between them. Germline values: CDR1 MGHDK, CDR2 SYGVNS. This CDR3 comprises 15 residues.

This chain joins TRBV5-1 and TRBJ2-1, with 10 bases that match TRBD1. The CDR3 is made up of 16 amino acids. Per the germline V gene, CDR1 is SGHRS and CDR2 is YFSETQ. Trimming took 0 bases from V and 2 from J; bases not matched to a gene: 2. The CDR3 region is CASSLEGQGTYNEQFF. In DNA form, the CDR3 reads TGCGCCAGCAGCTTGGAGGGACAGGGGACCTACAATGAGCAGTTCTTC.

The chain combines TRBV6-6 with TRBJ2-7; 8 bases agree with TRBD1. The CDR3 loop spans 14 amino acids. The trim removed 2 bases at V and 3 bases at J, leaving 3 bases unmatched. Germline-derived CDR1 and CDR2 are MNHNY and SVGAGI (reference sequence). The CDR3 loop is CASSYTDRGYEQYF. As DNA, the CDR3 is TGTGCCAGCAGTTACACCGACAGGGGCTACGAGCAGTACTTC.

The rearrangement links TRBV4-3 to TRBJ1-4; unclear D gene. CDR3 length equals 16 residues. V was pared by 4 bases and J by 4 bases, with 16 bases between. CDR1 LGHNA and CDR2 YSLEER come from the germline V gene. In DNA, the CDR3 is TGCGCCAGCAGCCTTGGGAGCTCTGGGGATAATGAAAAACTGTTTTTT. Its protein product is CASSLGSSGDNEKLFF.

The chain is built from TRBV5-1 and TRBJ2-1; 8 bases map to TRBD2. Per germline, CDR1 SGHRS and CDR2 YFSETQ. The CDR3 spans 14 residues. The ends lost 4 bases at V and 7 bases at J; junction bases unmatched: 7. This chain's CDR3 is CASSNGGALNEQFF. CDR3 nucleotide sequence: TGCGCCAGCAGCAACGGGGGGGCTCTTAATGAGCAGTTCTTC.

The V gene is TRBV9, the J gene TRBJ1-6, with a possible D match to TRBD1 (6 bases). Germline V lookup: CDR1 SGDLS, CDR2 YYNGEE. The CDR3 consists of 19 residues. V lost 0 bases and J lost 8, with 24 bases in between. CDR3 sequence reads: CASSVDRRGSGVEDSPLHF. As DNA, the CDR3 is TGTGCCAGCAGCGTAGATCGTAGGGGCTCAGGGGTTGAGGATTCACCCCTCCACTTT.